The 25 T cell receptor beta chains below were found in one sample sequenced in a study of T-cell memory formation after mild COVID-19 (dated by TCRdb to the early 2020s). Libraries came from 5' RACE. Instrument on record: Illumina NovaSeq 6000. TCRdb reran the public reads through fastp at Q25 and MiXCR, keeping productive beta chains. Each record represents a unique CDR3 protein, reported with the most common genes and DNA among its rows. Across this sample there are under 600,000 distinct CDR3 sequences, with 20% to 25% seen only once. The top ten clonotypes cover about 8.7% of the sample. The sequenced material came from PBMCs or a T cell subset sorted from them (not recorded which). Receptors originate from an adult woman who had mild COVID-19 (a few samples of this study predate the infection). The sample titles of this study are shuffled in the database, so cell type and time point are left out; the donor was told from shared clones.

This clonotype was seen only a few times. J is TRBJ2-1 and V is TRBV28; maybe TRBD1 (5 bases). Germline CDR1 reads MDHEN; CDR2 reads SYDVKM. The CDR3 totals 12 residues. Between the trimmed V and J ends, which lost 7 bases and 11 bases, there was a span of 15 bases. Written as DNA, the CDR3 is TGTGCCAGCACCCTACTTCAGGGAAAGCAGTTCTTC. Protein product: CASTLLQGKQFF. Full variable domain (outside the CDR3, taken from reference TRBV28 and TRBJ2-1): DVKVTQSSRYLVKRTGEKVFLECVQDMDHENMFWYRQDPGLGLRLIYFSYDVKMKEKGDIPEGYSVSREKKERFSLILESASTNQTSMYLCASTLLQGKQFFGPGTRLTVL.

This clonotype has a handful of counts. The V and J genes are TRBV20-1 and TRBJ2-7, with 10 bases aligning to TRBD1. CDR1 is DFQATT and CDR2 is SNEGSKA in the germline V gene (reference sequence). The length of the CDR3 is 13 residues. V lost 3 bases, J lost 6 bases, and 5 bases stayed unmatched. This chain's CDR3 is CSASGQGDGEQYF. DNA of the CDR3: TGCAGTGCTAGTGGACAGGGGGACGGCGAGCAGTACTTC.

The chain uses TRBV4-3 and TRBJ2-3; perhaps TRBD2 as D (6 bases). V dropped 1 base and J dropped 4 bases, with 12 bases sitting between them. CDR1 is LGHNA and CDR2 is YSLEER in the germline V gene. CDR3 length equals 15 residues. CDR3 residues: CASSQAGAAADTQYF. CDR3 in DNA: TGCGCCAGCAGCCAAGCGGGAGCAGCGGCAGATACGCAGTATTTT.

There are a few counts of this clonotype. V is TRBV20-1 and J is TRBJ1-5, with D possibly TRBD1 on 5 matching bases. Per germline, CDR1 DFQATT and CDR2 SNEGSKA (reference sequence). The CDR3 has 14 residues. With 3 bases removed from V and 3 bases from J, the gap between germline ends came to 12 bases. The CDR3 region is CSARGGKANQPQHF. CDR3 DNA sequence: TGCAGTGCTAGGGGGGGGAAGGCCAATCAGCCCCAGCATTTT.

The V and J genes are TRBV6-4 and TRBJ2-1; 11 nucleotides match TRBD2. The V gene's germline CDR1 is MRHNA and CDR2 SNTAGT. The CDR3 consists of 16 residues. Trimming took 2 bases from V and 9 from J; bases not matched to a gene: 9. The CDR3 DNA sequence: TGTGCCAGCAGTGACACCTTAGCGGGAGGGCGCGGTGAGCAGTTCTTC. Translating gives CASSDTLAGGRGEQFF.

The chain employs TRBV4-1 and TRBJ1-1; no clear D gene. Trimming stripped 7 bases from V and 5 bases from J, with 17 bases between. The CDR3 is 14 residues long. Germline V gene lookup returns CDR1 MGHRA and CDR2 YSYEKL. The CDR3 DNA follows: TGCGCCAGCAACCCCGTGGGTTCGGGGACTGAAGCTTTCTTT. Translation: CASNPVGSGTEAFF.

This clonotype was seen at least ten times. This rearrangement joins TRBV25-1 to TRBJ1-2, with D perhaps matching TRBD1 (5 bases). V gave up 1 base and J gave up 4 bases, with 7 bases separating them. Germline CDR1 MGHDK, CDR2 SYGVNS. CDR3 size: 13 residues. The CDR3 loop is CASSESGGYGYTF. CDR3 DNA sequence: TGTGCCAGCAGTGAATCCGGGGGCTATGGCTACACCTTC.

The V gene is TRBV12-3 or TRBV12-4, the J gene TRBJ2-1; 14 bases align to TRBD2. V shed 5 bases and J 8 bases; nucleotides not matched to a gene: 8. The CDR3 totals 16 residues. This chain's CDR3 is CASSPQGLAGDYEQFF. The CDR3 DNA is TGTGCCAGCAGTCCCCAGGGACTAGCGGGAGATTATGAGCAGTTCTTC.

The CDR3 is CASSDAGGSSYEQYF. For the CDR3, the DNA is TGTGCCAGCAGTGACGCAGGCGGTAGCTCCTACGAGCAGTACTTC. This chain joins TRBV6-4 and TRBJ2-7; no firm D call. V was trimmed by 2 bases and J by 0 bases, leaving 11 bases between them. The CDR3 is 15 residues long. Germline V gene sequence: CDR1 MRHNA, CDR2 SNTAGT.

Only a few counts were recorded for this clonotype. The gene calls are TRBV7-6 and TRBJ2-7, with TRBD1 as a possible D gene (6 bases). The CDR3 runs 14 residues. Germline-derived CDR1 and CDR2 are SGHVS and FNYEAQ. The V end lost 5 bases, the J end lost 2 bases, and 13 bases lay between the germline ends. Written as DNA, the CDR3 is TGTGCCAGCAGCCCCCGACAGGCACCCTACGAGCAGTACTTC. This gives the protein CASSPRQAPYEQYF.

This clonotype was observed a handful of times. The chain has TRBV7-2 and TRBJ2-1, with TRBD2 identical over 11 bases. CDR3 length: 16 amino acids. V lost 3 bases to trimming and J lost 2 bases; unmatched junction nucleotides: 3. Germline assignment: CDR1 SGHTA and CDR2 FQGNSA. The CDR3 DNA follows: TGTGCCAGCAGCTTCCGGACTAGCGGGCCCTACAATGAGCAGTTCTTC. Translating gives CASSFRTSGPYNEQFF.

The rearrangement links TRBV5-1 to TRBJ2-2; a possible D gene is TRBD1 (6 bases). This CDR3 comprises 19 residues. CDR1 is SGHRS, CDR2 YFSETQ, per germline. Trimming removed 5 bases at V and 4 bases at J, with 27 bases between. This CDR3 reads CASRVPGHHHIRSTGELFF. As DNA, the CDR3 is TGCGCCAGCAGGGTACCGGGACACCATCATATCCGAAGCACCGGGGAGCTGTTTTTT.

This clonotype was seen a handful of times. The chain joins TRBV29-1 to TRBJ2-7; 8 bases align to TRBD2. After removal of 3 bases from V and 2 bases from J, the junction contained 9 bases not matched to a gene. This CDR3 is built from 15 residues. Germline CDR1 reads SQVTM; CDR2 reads ANQGSEA. CDR3 loop: CSVETMTSATYEQYF. The DNA of the CDR3 is TGCAGCGTTGAGACGATGACTAGCGCTACCTACGAGCAGTACTTC.

This clonotype was observed a handful of times. V gene TRBV7-6 combines with J gene TRBJ2-5; 14 bases are a match to TRBD2. Trimming removed 5 bases from V and 5 bases from J; junction bases left unmatched: 7. CDR1 is SGHVS and CDR2 is FNYEAQ in the germline V gene. The CDR3 covers 16 residues. CDR3 amino acids: CASSVGLAGVRETQYF. In DNA, the CDR3 is TGTGCCAGCAGCGTGGGACTAGCGGGGGTCAGGGAGACCCAGTACTTC.

This clonotype has just a few counts. This rearrangement joins TRBV29-1 to TRBJ2-5; D gene unclear. Trimming stripped 1 base from V and 5 bases from J, with 11 bases between. Germline-derived CDR1 and CDR2 are SQVTM and ANQGSEA. The CDR3 runs 13 residues. CDR3 bases: TGCAGCGTTGAAGGGCTACCCCTTGAGACCCAGTACTTC. It yields the protein CSVEGLPLETQYF.

This clonotype was seen more than once but under ten times. The chain carries TRBV7-2 and TRBJ2-3, with D tentatively TRBD1 or TRBD2 (5 bases each). The CDR3 runs to 15 residues. Germline-derived CDR1 and CDR2 are SGHTA and FQGNSA. V was cut by 7 bases and J by 2 bases, with 16 bases left in between. CDR3 nucleotides: TGTGCCAGCAATCGGGGCAGAGCGAACACAGATACGCAGTATTTT. Its protein is CASNRGRANTDTQYF.

Only a few counts were recorded for this clonotype. The chain has TRBV6-6 and TRBJ2-1; D not certain. This CDR3 is built from 12 residues. Germline V gives CDR1 MNHNY, CDR2 SVGAGI (reference sequence). V was pared by 2 bases and J by 3 bases, with 2 bases between. CDR3 nucleotide sequence: TGTGCCAGCAGTTACAACTACAATGAGCAGTTCTTC. Protein sequence: CASSYNYNEQFF.

This clonotype came up a few times. This chain links TRBV13 with TRBJ1-1; D may be TRBD1 (6 bases). The germline V gene has CDR1 PRHDT and CDR2 FYEKMQ (reference sequence). The CDR3 spans 14 residues. The V end was cut by 0 bases, the J end by 7 bases, with 12 bases between. The CDR3 nucleotides are TGTGCCAGCAGCTTAGGCGGGGGGCATGGTGAAGCTTTCTTT. Residues: CASSLGGGHGEAFF.

This clonotype was observed a few times. The chain joins TRBV7-3 to TRBJ1-6; no firm D call. Germline V gene sequence: CDR1 SGHTA, CDR2 FQGTGA. This CDR3 comprises 14 residues. V lost 5 bases and J 10 bases, leaving 15 bases between the germline ends. In DNA form, the CDR3 reads TGTGCCAGCAGCCAAACGCCGGGAGTGTCACCCCTCCACTTT. This gives the protein CASSQTPGVSPLHF.

This clonotype turned up a few times. The chain uses TRBV5-1 and TRBJ1-2; D remains unclear. V lost 8 bases, J lost 7 bases, and 15 bases lay in between. In germline, CDR1 is SGHRS, CDR2 YFSETQ. The CDR3 contains 12 residues. CDR3 in DNA: TGCGCCAGTAGCCCTACAAGTTTTGGCTACACCTTC. Amino acids: CASSPTSFGYTF.

This clonotype came up a few times. The chain joins TRBV7-9 to TRBJ2-7; D is perhaps TRBD2 (6 bases). V gave up 2 bases and J gave up 1 base, with 9 bases separating them. The CDR3 has 14 amino acids. Germline V gene data show CDR1 as SEHNR and CDR2 as FQNEAQ (reference sequence). The CDR3 spells CASSLPTRSYEQYF. CDR3 in DNA: TGTGCCAGCAGCTTACCGACTAGATCCTACGAGCAGTACTTC.

This clonotype was recorded many times. This rearrangement joins TRBV7-9 to TRBJ2-7; D remains unclear. Deletions cut 0 bases from V and 5 bases from J, with 8 bases between. The CDR3 runs 13 residues. In germline, CDR1 is SEHNR, CDR2 FQNEAQ (reference sequence). CDR3 protein: CASSLAGSHEQYF. In DNA, the CDR3 is TGTGCCAGCAGCTTAGCGGGATCCCACGAGCAGTACTTC.

This clonotype has only a few counts. The genes are TRBV6-5 and TRBJ2-2, with TRBD2 matching 8 bases. The CDR3 sequence is 14 residues long. CDR1 is MNHEY, CDR2 SVGAGI, per germline. V lost 10 bases to trimming and J lost 1 base; unmatched junction nucleotides: 5. CDR3 sequence (DNA): TGTGCCACCATCAGCGGGGGGAACACCGGGGAGCTGTTTTTT. Translation: CATISGGNTGELFF.

The chain combines TRBV15 with TRBJ2-3, with 13 nucleotides matching TRBD2. CDR3 length equals 17 residues. The V and J ends lost 2 bases and 7 bases, in that order; junction bases with no gene match: 9. Germline V CDR1 and CDR2: LNHNV, YYDKDF (reference sequence). CDR3 amino acids: CATSRKTGTSGIHTQYF. In nucleotides, the CDR3 is TGTGCCACCAGCAGAAAAACCGGGACTAGCGGGATCCATACGCAGTATTTT.

The rearrangement joins TRBV7-9 to TRBJ1-1, with D unclear. CDR1 and CDR2 from the germline V gene are SEHNR and FQNEAQ (reference sequence). The CDR3 is made up of 14 amino acids. V was clipped by 5 bases and J by 0 bases, with 10 bases between them. Written as DNA, the CDR3 is TGTGCCAGCAGCCCTAGCCACTTGAACACTGAAGCTTTCTTT. It translates to CASSPSHLNTEAFF.